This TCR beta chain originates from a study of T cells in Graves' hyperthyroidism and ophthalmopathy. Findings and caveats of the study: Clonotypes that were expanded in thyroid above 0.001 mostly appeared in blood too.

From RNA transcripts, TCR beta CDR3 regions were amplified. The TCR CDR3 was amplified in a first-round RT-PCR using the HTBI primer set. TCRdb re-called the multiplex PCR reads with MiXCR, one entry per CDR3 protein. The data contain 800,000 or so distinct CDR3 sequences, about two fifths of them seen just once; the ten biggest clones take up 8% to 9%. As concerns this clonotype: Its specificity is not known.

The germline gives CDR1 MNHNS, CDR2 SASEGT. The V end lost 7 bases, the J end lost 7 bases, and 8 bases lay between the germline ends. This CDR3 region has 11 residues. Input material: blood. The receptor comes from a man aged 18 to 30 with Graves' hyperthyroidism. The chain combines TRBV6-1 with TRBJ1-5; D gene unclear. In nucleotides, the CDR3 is TGTGCCAGCAAACCCGGACAGCCCCAGCATTTT. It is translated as CASKPGQPQHF.